These 13 T cell receptor beta chains were all obtained from the same sample, sequenced in a study of shared clonotypes between healthy human individuals (TCRdb year 2020). Library preparation was by the immunoSEQ multiplex PCR assay. TCRdb's version of the immuneACCESS table is confined to in-frame rearrangements and falls short of the full clone set. An unresolved V gene accounts for under half of the shortfall where checked; the remainder is of unknown origin. The sample yields 1.6 million or so clones; roughly 97% were counted once. Of the sample, approximately 1.1% is held by the ten largest clones. Sequenced material: naive CD4+ T cells sorted from blood. The cell subset or site tag for this specimen amounts to: CD45RA+ positively selected. These receptors were taken from a man aged 25-45 years in good health.

The rearrangement uses TRBV7-6 and TRBJ1-5; no clear D gene. From germline, CDR1 is SGHVS and CDR2 FNYEAQ. The CDR3 totals 16 residues. Trimming took 1 base from V and 5 from J, leaving 15 bases between them. The CDR3 sequence is CASSLGPASSYQPQHF. In DNA form, the CDR3 reads TGTGCCAGCAGCTTAGGTCCTGCGAGCTCCTATCAGCCCCAGCATTTT.

V usage is TRBV7-2 and J usage is TRBJ2-6, with unresolved D. In germline, CDR1 is SGHTA, CDR2 FQGNSA. The CDR3 length is 13 residues. Trimming shortened V by 4 bases and J by 5 bases, and 6 bases separated the two germline ends. CDR3 amino acids: CASSSDWANVLTF. The CDR3 nucleotides read TGTGCCAGCAGCTCCGATTGGGCCAACGTCCTGACTTTC.

The chain combines TRBV7-2 with TRBJ1-2; D is possibly TRBD1 (5 bases). This CDR3 is built from 14 residues. With 1 base removed from V and 8 bases from J, the gap between germline ends came to 14 bases. The germline gives CDR1 SGHTA, CDR2 FQGNSA. For the CDR3, the DNA is TGTGCCAGCAGCTTAGGAGGGGCCCCGCGGGGCTACACCTTC. This translates into CASSLGGAPRGYTF. Full variable domain (rest looked up from reference TRBV7-2 and TRBJ1-2): GAGVSQSPSNKVTEKGKDVELRCDPISGHTALYWYRQSLGQGLEFLIYFQGNSAPDKSGLPSDRFSAERTGGSVSTLTIQRTQQEDSAVYLCASSLGGAPRGYTFGSGTRLTVV.

Of note for this clone: At the DNA level, this CDR3 is encoded by other sequences in the same sample as well. V usage is TRBV7-8 and J usage is TRBJ2-2; D is unresolved. Germline V gives CDR1 SGHVS, CDR2 FQNEAQ. V gave up 1 base and J gave up 6 bases, with 6 bases separating them. This CDR3 has 13 amino acids. The CDR3: CASSLGVPGELFF. In DNA form, the CDR3 reads TGTGCCAGCAGCTTAGGGGTGCCCGGGGAGCTGTTTTTT.

The genes are TRBV5-1 and TRBJ1-4, with D possibly matching TRBD1 (6 bases). This CDR3 spans 15 amino acids. Germline lookup yields CDR1 SGHRS and CDR2 YFSETQ. Deletions cut 4 bases from V and 8 bases from J, with 18 bases between. CDR3 in amino acids: CASSETSGAGEKLFF. As DNA, the CDR3 is TGCGCCAGCAGCGAGACCTCGGGGGCTGGGGAAAAACTGTTTTTT.

The gene calls are TRBV7-9 and TRBJ2-7; 7 bases map to TRBD1. With V trimmed by 5 bases and J by 3 bases, 10 bases remained unmatched. Per the germline V gene, CDR1 is SEHNR and CDR2 is FQNEAQ (reference sequence). The CDR3 runs to 15 residues. CDR3 DNA sequence: TGTGCCAGCAGCCCGCAGACAGGGTTTGTCTACGAGCAGTACTTC. Protein product: CASSPQTGFVYEQYF.

V gene TRBV7-9 combines with J gene TRBJ2-1; D remains ambiguous. V gave up 0 bases and J gave up 6 bases, with 6 bases separating them. Germline assignment: CDR1 SEHNR and CDR2 FQNEAQ (reference sequence). The CDR3 consists of 13 residues. CDR3: CASSLAPGNEQFF. The DNA of the CDR3 is TGTGCCAGCAGCTTAGCTCCAGGCAATGAGCAGTTCTTC.

Regarding this clone: The sample holds other DNA sequences that translate to the same CDR3. The rearrangement links TRBV11-2 to TRBJ2-2; D not resolved. This CDR3 has 15 amino acids. CDR1 SGHAT and CDR2 FQNNGV come from the germline V gene. Trimming stripped 1 base from V and 1 base from J, with 7 bases between. DNA of the CDR3: TGTGCCAGCAGCTTAGGAGCGCGGAACACCGGGGAGCTGTTTTTT. It encodes CASSLGARNTGELFF. The full variable domain, its missing parts supplied by reference TRBV11-2 and TRBJ2-2, is EAGVAQSPRYKIIEKRQSVAFWCNPISGHATLYWYQQILGQGPKLLIQFQNNGVVDDSQLPKDRFSAERLKGVDSTLKIQPAKLEDSAVYLCASSLGARNTGELFFGEGSRLTVL.

The chain carries TRBV11-1 and TRBJ2-2; D is uncertain. V was shortened by 5 bases and J by 6 bases, with 10 bases between the two germline ends. Germline CDR1 is SGHAT and CDR2 is FQDESV (reference sequence). This CDR3 region has 13 residues. CDR3 loop: CASSLKEAGELFF. DNA of the CDR3: TGTGCCAGCAGCCTGAAAGAAGCCGGGGAGCTGTTTTTT. Filled out from reference TRBV11-1 and TRBJ2-2, the complete variable domain reads EAEVAQSPRYKITEKSQAVAFWCDPISGHATLYWYRQILGQGPELLVQFQDESVVDDSQLPKDRFSAERLKGVDSTLKIQPAELGDSAMYLCASSLKEAGELFFGEGSRLTVL.

V is TRBV2 and J is TRBJ1-2; D possibly corresponds to TRBD1 (5 bases). Germline CDR1 SNHLY, CDR2 FYNNEI. CDR3 size: 11 residues. V was cut by 7 bases and J by 7 bases, with 10 bases left in between. The CDR3 spells CASKGYGGYTF. In DNA, the CDR3 is TGTGCCAGCAAGGGGTACGGTGGCTACACCTTC.

This clone came up once. The gene calls are TRBV9 and TRBJ2-1, with 10 bases aligning to TRBD1. In germline, CDR1 is SGDLS, CDR2 YYNGEE. The CDR3 has 14 amino acids. Trimming cost V 4 bases and J 9 bases; bases outside gene matches: 7. CDR3 nucleotide sequence: TGTGCCAGCAGCCCTAGGGACAGGGGTAGTGAGCAGTTCTTC. Protein product: CASSPRDRGSEQFF.

The chain links TRBV29-1 to TRBJ2-7; TRBD2 matches 8 bases. Unmatched junction bases numbered 4, after V lost 3 bases and J lost 3 bases. From germline, CDR1 is SQVTM and CDR2 ANQGSEA. The CDR3 runs 13 residues. CDR3 coding DNA: TGCAGCGTTGACGGGCTAGCGGGCTACGAGCAGTACTTC. It translates to CSVDGLAGYEQYF.

The chain uses TRBV7-2 and TRBJ2-7; a possible D gene is TRBD1 (6 bases). The CDR3 runs to 14 residues. The germline V and J ends were trimmed by 1 base and 3 bases, with 10 bases remaining between them. CDR1 SGHTA and CDR2 FQGNSA come from the germline V gene. CDR3 sequence reads: CASSLGVGGYEQYF. The CDR3 DNA reads TGTGCCAGCAGCTTAGGGGTAGGGGGCTACGAGCAGTACTTC. The full variable domain, in which reference TRBV7-2 and TRBJ2-7 provide the parts outside the CDR3, is GAGVSQSPSNKVTEKGKDVELRCDPISGHTALYWYRQSLGQGLEFLIYFQGNSAPDKSGLPSDRFSAERTGGSVSTLTIQRTQQEDSAVYLCASSLGVGGYEQYFGPGTRLTVT.